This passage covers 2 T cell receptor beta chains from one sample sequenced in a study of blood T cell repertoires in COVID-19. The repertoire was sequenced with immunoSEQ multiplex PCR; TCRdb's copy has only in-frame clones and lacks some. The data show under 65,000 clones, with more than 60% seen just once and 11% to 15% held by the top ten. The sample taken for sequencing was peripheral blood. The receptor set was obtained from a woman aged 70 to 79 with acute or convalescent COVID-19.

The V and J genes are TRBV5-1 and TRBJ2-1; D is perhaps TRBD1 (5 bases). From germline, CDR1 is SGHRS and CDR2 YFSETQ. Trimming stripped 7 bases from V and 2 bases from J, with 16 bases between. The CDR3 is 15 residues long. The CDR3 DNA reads TGCGCCAGCCCCCTGAAGGGGCCTCCCTACAATGAGCAGTTCTTC. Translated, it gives CASPLKGPPYNEQFF.

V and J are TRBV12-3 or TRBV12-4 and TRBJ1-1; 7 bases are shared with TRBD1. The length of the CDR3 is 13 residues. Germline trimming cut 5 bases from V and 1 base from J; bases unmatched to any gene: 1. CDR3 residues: CASSGTANTEAFF. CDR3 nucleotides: TGTGCCAGCAGTGGGACAGCGAACACTGAAGCTTTCTTT.